The present TCR beta chain was sequenced within a study of T cells in Graves' hyperthyroidism and ophthalmopathy. Study-wide points: Blood also showed most of the thyroid clonotypes that were expanded above 0.001.

This clonotype was seen ten or more times. The antigen remains unidentified. For the diagnoses, clinical symptoms, serum thyroxine and TRAb, thyroid ultrasound and orbital computed tomography were used. Out of approximately 9.9 ml of fresh peripheral blood came the PBMCs. The CDR3 extends over 15 amino acids. Trimming pared 8 bases from V and 0 bases from J, leaving 14 bases between. CDR1 LGHNT and CDR2 FRNRAP come from the germline V gene. The investigators amplified TCR beta CDR3 regions from RNA transcripts. First-round RT-PCR of the TCR CDR3 relied on the HTBI primer set. One entry per CDR3 protein results from TCRdb running MiXCR on the multiplex PCR reads. This sample yields about 550,000 distinct CDR3 sequences, of which around 20% are seen a single time; more than 20% belongs to the top ten.

The specimen was blood. The rearrangement uses TRBV12-5 and TRBJ1-3; D remains unclear. This TCR was recovered from a man younger than 35 with Graves' hyperthyroidism. The CDR3 here is CASSGPRSSGNTIYF. The CDR3 nucleotides are TGTGCTAGTAGTGGTCCGAGAAGCTCTGGAAACACCATATATTTT. Full variable domain (outside the CDR3, taken from reference TRBV12-5 and TRBJ1-3): DARVTQTPRHKVTEMGQEVTMRCQPILGHNTVFWYRQTMMQGLELLAYFRNRAPLDDSGMPKDRFSAEMPDATLATLKIQPSEPRDSAVYFCASSGPRSSGNTIYFGEGSWLTVV.